This entry features one T cell receptor (beta chain) sequence. The Seattle patients joined while their infection was active and were tracked longitudinally afterward. Germline V gene lookup returns CDR1 KGHDR and CDR2 SFDVKD. J lost 5 bases, V lost 2 bases, and 3 bases had no gene match. CDR3 size: 15 residues. The data belong to a study of blood T cell repertoires in COVID-19. The overall study: From T cells, B-cell-depleted T cells, or PBMCs came the material, which was cDNA or gDNA.

This table comes from immunoSEQ multiplex PCR, and its TCRdb copy is limited to in-frame clones, with some not included. The repertoire has some 300,000 clones, about 88% of them found once; the top ten carry about an eighth. J is TRBJ2-7 and V is TRBV24-1; TRBD1 matches 12 bases. The sequenced sample was peripheral blood. This TCR came from a woman between 70 and 85 years old with COVID-19, enrolled during active disease. This CDR3 is CATSDSGTGGDEQYF. The CDR3 coding sequence is TGTGCCACCAGTGATTCCGGGACAGGGGGCGACGAGCAGTACTTC.